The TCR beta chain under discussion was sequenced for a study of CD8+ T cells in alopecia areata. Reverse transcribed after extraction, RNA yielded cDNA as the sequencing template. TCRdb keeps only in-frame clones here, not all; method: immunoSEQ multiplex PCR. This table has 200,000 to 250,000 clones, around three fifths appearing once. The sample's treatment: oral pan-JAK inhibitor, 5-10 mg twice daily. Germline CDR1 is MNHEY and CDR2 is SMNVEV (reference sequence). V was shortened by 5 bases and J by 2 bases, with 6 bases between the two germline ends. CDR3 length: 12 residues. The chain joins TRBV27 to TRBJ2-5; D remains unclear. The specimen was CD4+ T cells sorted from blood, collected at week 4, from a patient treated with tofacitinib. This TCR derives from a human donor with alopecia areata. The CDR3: CASSIEQETQYF. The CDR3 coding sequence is TGTGCCAGCAGTATCGAGCAAGAGACCCAGTACTTC.